What follows is one T cell receptor beta chain and its context. Its antigen is unknown. This record comes from a study of cytomegalovirus exposure and HLA in healthy donors. Whole-study findings and limits: Reports described diagnosis of cytomegalovirus status by the classifier as highly specific and sensitive. The finding came from a later analysis; first-cohort TCR clusters tended to co-occur in the approximately 120 validation repertoires. Overall, around 160 TCR beta chains were annotated as cytomegalovirus-associated.

TCRdb's table, derived via immunoSEQ multiplex PCR, lists solely in-frame clones and lacks some. The sample holds 180,000 or so clones; 80% to 90% are singletons and the top ten take 1.4%. The donors were in the roughly 130-subject validation cohort, distinct from the 666-subject first cohort. V was pared by 2 bases and J by 3 bases, with 11 bases between. CDR3 length equals 14 residues. Per germline, CDR1 SGHTA and CDR2 FQGNSA. The TCR sequence derives from a woman under 40 in good health and CMV-seronegative. The V gene is TRBV7-2, the J gene TRBJ2-7; no reliable D call. Sequenced: PBMCs. CDR3 loop: CASSLMLSGYEQYF. As DNA, the CDR3 is TGTGCCAGCAGCTTAATGTTGAGTGGCTACGAGCAGTACTTC.